Listed below are T cell receptor beta chains from one sample, sequenced in a study of shared clonotypes between healthy human individuals. Libraries were prepared by immunoSEQ multiplex PCR; TCRdb keeps only in-frame clonotypes and omits some of them. The data show some 1,600,000 clones, around 98% seen once. Sequenced input: naive CD4+ T cells sorted from blood. These receptor sequences come from a man younger than 40 in good health. The CDR3 runs from the conserved cysteine through the conserved F or W. D genes are given only for firm matches. Clone size is given for some rows only: seen once, a few or many times, or a class if the clone is expanded.

>TRBJ2-5|TRBV20-1|NA|NA
TGCAGTGCTAGACCGGAGGAGACCCAGTACTTC
CSARPEETQYF
>TRBJ2-3|TRBV9|TRBD2|NA
TGTGCCAGCAGCAGTAGCGGGAGGACAGATACGCAGTATTTT
CASSSSGRTDTQYF
>TRBJ1-2|TRBV5-1|TRBD1|NA
TGCGCCAGCAGCTCACAGGGGGCGGAGGGCTACACCTTC
CASSSQGAEGYTF
>TRBJ1-4|TRBV18|NA|NA
TGTGCCAGCTCCCTGGTCAACCGGGGGGAAAAACTGTTTTTT
CASSLVNRGEKLFF
>TRBJ2-2|TRBV7-8|TRBD1|NA
TGTGCCAGCAGCTCCCCCCCCTTTGGACAGGGGGGCACCGGGGAGCTGTTTTTT
CASSSPPFGQGGTGELFF
>TRBJ1-2|TRBV19|TRBD1|NA
TGTGCCAGTAGTACCAACCTCGGGACAGCCACCGTCTACACCTTC
CASSTNLGTATVYTF
>TRBJ2-1|TRBV6-4|NA|NA
TGTGCCAGCAGTGACTCGGCCTCAACCAATGAGCAGTTCTTC
CASSDSASTNEQFF
>TRBJ1-5|TRBV11-2|NA|NA
TGTGCCAGCAGCCTAGGCACTAATCAGCCCCAGCATTTT
CASSLGTNQPQHF
>TRBJ2-1|TRBV5-1|NA|NA
TGCGCCAGCAGCTTATTAGGGGCTTTACCTTTGAATGAGCAGTTCTTC
CASSLLGALPLNEQFF
>TRBJ2-5|TRBV5-3|TRBD2|NA
TGTGCCAGAAGCACGGGACTAGCGGGACCCTTCCAAGAGACCCAGTACTTC
CARSTGLAGPFQETQYF
>TRBJ2-1|TRBV6-6|NA|once
TGTGCCAGCATAGCGGGTCAGGGGCGACACAATGAGCAGTTCTTC
CASIAGQGRHNEQFF
>TRBJ2-5|TRBV5-1|NA|NA
TGCGCCAGCAGCTTGGAGGGGGGAGAGACCCAGTACTTC
CASSLEGGETQYF
>TRBJ1-5|TRBV2|TRBD1|NA
TGTGCCAGCAGTGAAGATGGGACAGGGAGCCAGCCCCAGCATTTT
CASSEDGTGSQPQHF
>TRBJ1-1|TRBV7-9|TRBD1|NA
TGTGCCAGCAGCTTATCCAGGGGGAGCACTGAAGCTTTCTTT
CASSLSRGSTEAFF
>TRBJ2-5|TRBV19|TRBD2|NA
TGTGCCAGTAGTACGGGGACTAGCGGAACCCTGGGGCAAGAGACCCAGTACTTC
CASSTGTSGTLGQETQYF
>TRBJ1-5|TRBV28|TRBD1|NA
TGTGCCAGCAGCCCCCTCGGACAGGGGGTCAATCAGCCCCAGCATTTT
CASSPLGQGVNQPQHF
>TRBJ2-1|TRBV6-5|TRBD1|NA
TGTGCCAGCAGTTACTGGGCAACAGGGGTGCACAATGAGCAGTTCTTC
CASSYWATGVHNEQFF
>TRBJ1-3|TRBV27|NA|NA
TGTGCCAGCAGTCCCTGGGCGGGAAACACCATATATTTT
CASSPWAGNTIYF
>TRBJ2-5|TRBV7-8|NA|NA
TGTGCCAGCAGCACAGGCCGAGGGGTAGGGGAGACCCAGTACTTC
CASSTGRGVGETQYF
>TRBJ1-4|TRBV6-5|NA|NA
TGTGCCAGCAGTTACTCACCCACAACTAATGAAAAACTGTTTTTT
CASSYSPTTNEKLFF
>TRBJ1-1|TRBV6-6|NA|NA
TGTGCCAGCAGTTACGGAGGGATCGTCATGAACACTGAAGCTTTCTTT
CASSYGGIVMNTEAFF
>TRBJ2-3|TRBV28|TRBD2|NA
TGTGCCAGCAGTTTGACCCAACTAGCGGGGTTTACAGATACGCAGTATTTT
CASSLTQLAGFTDTQYF
>TRBJ2-5|TRBV9|NA|once
TGTGCCAGCAGCGGGCAGACAGGTCGCGGGGAGACCCAGTACTTC
CASSGQTGRGETQYF
>TRBJ1-2|TRBV29-1|NA|once
TGCAGCGCTTGGGACCAAGACTATGGCTACACCTTC
CSAWDQDYGYTF
>TRBJ2-1|TRBV6-5|NA|NA
TGTGCCTGTCGGGATCTGGTTGATGAGCAGTTCTTC
CACRDLVDEQFF
>TRBJ2-4|TRBV19|NA|NA
TGTGCCAGTAGCATCGGAGTTGGGGTGGAAGCCAAAAACATTCAGTACTTC
CASSIGVGVEAKNIQYF
>TRBJ2-1|TRBV7-2|NA|once
TGTGCCAGCAGCTTAAGGGCTATCAATTTCTCGGGTGAGCAGTTCTTC
CASSLRAINFSGEQFF
>TRBJ2-7|TRBV15|NA|NA
TGTGCCACCAGCAGAGCCCATAGCGCCCTGAGGGGGGAGCAGTACTTC
CATSRAHSALRGEQYF
>TRBJ2-5|TRBV29-1|TRBD1|NA
TGCAGCGTAGACAGGGTGGGAGAGACCCAGTACTTC
CSVDRVGETQYF
>TRBJ2-5|TRBV11-2|NA|once
TGTGCCAGCAGCAAGGGACTCGAAGAGACCCAGTACTTC
CASSKGLEETQYF
>TRBJ2-7|TRBV25-1|NA|NA
TGTGCCAGCAGTCGCGCGGGAAACTACTACGAGCAGTACTTC
CASSRAGNYYEQYF
>TRBJ1-1|TRBV28|NA|NA
TGTGCCAGCAGTTTAAGGCGGTCTGAAGCTTTCTTT
CASSLRRSEAFF
>TRBJ1-3|TRBV30|NA|NA
TGTGCCTGGAGTCCCGGAACCTCTGGAAACACCATATATTTT
CAWSPGTSGNTIYF